This T cell receptor (beta chain) was found in a study of blood T cell repertoires in COVID-19. The overall study: The origin of the acute and convalescent COVID-19 samples was the United States, Italy and Spain. T cells, B-cell-depleted T cells, or PBMCs supplied cDNA or gDNA.

Original processing notes: From reference gene primer amplification, estimates of nucleated cell counts were derived. Using immunoSEQ multiplex PCR, the repertoire was profiled, and TCRdb retains in-frame clones only, with some absent. The V and J calls and clone size were taken over from that table, and D and trimming were inferred from the DNA. The table has about 140,000 clones, about 91% seen once. The CDR3 runs 15 residues. In germline, CDR1 is MDHEN, CDR2 SYDVKM. V gave up 6 bases and J gave up 4 bases; unmatched junction bases: 7. The chain employs TRBV28 and TRBJ2-1, with 9 bases aligning to TRBD1. The source is a woman aged 55-69 years with acute or convalescent COVID-19. The sample comprised peripheral blood. CDR3 sequence: CASSPAGQGYNEQFF. CDR3 sequence (DNA): TGTGCCAGCAGCCCCGCGGGACAGGGTTACAATGAGCAGTTCTTC.